This TCR beta chain was identified during a study of T cells in Graves' hyperthyroidism and ophthalmopathy. Across 18 months, stable Graves' hyperthyroidism was marked by no progression to ophthalmopathy. V lost 5 bases to trimming and J lost 7 bases; unmatched junction nucleotides: 5. Germline CDR1 DFQATT, CDR2 SNEGSKA (reference sequence). The CDR3 covers 13 residues. This clonotype was counted a few times. Its antigen remains unknown. The source material, RNA transcripts, was used to amplify TCR beta CDR3 regions. Carried out on the TCR CDR3, a first-round RT-PCR used the HTBI primer set. TCRdb ran MiXCR on the multiplex PCR reads and lists one entry per CDR3 protein. The sample carries hundreds of thousands of distinct CDR3 sequences, more than 45% recorded once. Study-level results: Ophthalmopathy could be told apart from stable hyperthyroidism with a 13 V-J model. The model predicted ophthalmopathy a median roughly six months before onset. In the blood, most expanded thyroid clonotypes above 0.001 appeared as well.

The V gene is TRBV20-1, the J gene TRBJ1-4; 9 bases fit TRBD1. The TCR was taken from a woman aged 18 to 35 with Graves' hyperthyroidism. Sequencing was done on a sample of peripheral blood or thyroid tissue (not recorded which). This CDR3 reads CSAPDRGSEKLFF. The CDR3 bases are TGCAGTGCTCCGGACAGGGGATCTGAAAAACTGTTTTTT.